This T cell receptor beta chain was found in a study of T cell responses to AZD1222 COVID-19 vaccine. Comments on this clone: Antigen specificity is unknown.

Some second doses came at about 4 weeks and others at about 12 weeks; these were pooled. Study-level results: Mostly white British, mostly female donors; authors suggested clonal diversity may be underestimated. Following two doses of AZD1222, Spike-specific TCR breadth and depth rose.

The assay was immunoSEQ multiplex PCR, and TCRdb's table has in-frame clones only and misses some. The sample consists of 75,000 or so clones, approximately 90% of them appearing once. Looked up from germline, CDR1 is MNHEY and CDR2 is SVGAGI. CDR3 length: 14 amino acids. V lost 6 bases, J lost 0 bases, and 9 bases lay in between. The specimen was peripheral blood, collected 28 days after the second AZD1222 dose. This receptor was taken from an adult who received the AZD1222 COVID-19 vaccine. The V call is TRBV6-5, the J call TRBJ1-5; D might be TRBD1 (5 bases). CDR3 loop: CASSPGLSNQPQHF. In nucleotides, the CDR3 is TGTGCCAGCAGCCCAGGGCTTAGCAATCAGCCCCAGCATTTT.